A selection of T cell receptor beta chains follows, all from one sample in a study of blood T cell repertoires in COVID-19. Generated by immunoSEQ multiplex PCR, the TCRdb table keeps only in-frame clones and is missing some. The table records approximately 84,000 clones, roughly 77% of them present only once. Sequencing was performed on peripheral blood. The receptor set was obtained from a man in his fifties with active or convalescent COVID-19. CDR3s include the opening cysteine and the closing phenylalanine or tryptophan. Each record gives: clone size, J gene, V gene, D gene, CDR3 protein, CDR3 DNA. A D gene is named only where the DNA matches it firmly. The listing skips clone size in some rows; elsewhere it reads once, few, many or a size class.

>.|TRBJ2-6|TRBV11-3|TRBD2
CASSTGTSGAGANVLTF
TGTGCCAGCAGCACCGGGACTAGCGGGGCTGGGGCCAACGTCCTGACTTTC
>many|TRBJ1-1|TRBV11-2|.
CASSSPGTEAFF
TGTGCCAGCAGCTCCCCCGGCACTGAAGCTTTCTTT
>.|TRBJ2-7|TRBV5-4|TRBD1
CASSWDRDTYEQYF
TGTGCCAGCAGCTGGGACAGGGACACCTACGAGCAGTACTTC
>.|TRBJ2-3|TRBV3-1/TRBV3-2|.
CASSQSWGPVADTQYF
TGTGCCAGCAGCCAAAGCTGGGGGCCCGTAGCAGATACGCAGTATTTT
>.|TRBJ2-7|TRBV6-5|TRBD2
CASTRTSGAGEQYF
TGTGCCAGCACAAGGACTAGCGGGGCGGGTGAGCAGTACTTC
>.|TRBJ2-1|TRBV4-3|.
CASSQEEGSSYNEQFF
TGCGCCAGCAGCCAAGAGGAGGGCAGCTCCTACAATGAGCAGTTCTTC
>.|TRBJ1-5|TRBV10-3|.
CAISESSQGQPQHF
TGTGCCATCAGTGAGTCCTCCCAGGGTCAGCCCCAGCATTTT
>.|TRBJ1-2|TRBV5-6|TRBD1
CASSLAGTGTNYGYTF
TGTGCCAGCAGCTTGGCTGGGACAGGCACTAACTATGGCTACACCTTC
>few|TRBJ2-3|TRBV29-1|.
CSAPPSAQGTDTQYF
TGCAGCGCCCCCCCGTCGGCCCAGGGCACAGATACGCAGTATTTT
>.|TRBJ1-5|TRBV4-3|.
CASSQDWHQPQHF
TGCGCCAGCAGCCAAGATTGGCATCAGCCCCAGCATTTT
>.|TRBJ2-7|TRBV28|TRBD1
CASRETGTGMDEQYF
TGTGCCAGCAGAGAGACCGGGACAGGGATGGACGAGCAGTACTTC
>.|TRBJ1-1|TRBV6-4|TRBD1
CASSGGQGETEAFF
TGTGCCAGCAGCGGGGGACAGGGCGAGACTGAAGCTTTCTTT
>.|TRBJ1-1|TRBV7-9|.
CASSLRGLYTEAFF
TGTGCCAGCAGCTTAAGGGGACTATACACTGAAGCTTTCTTT
>many|TRBJ1-1|TRBV12-5|.
CASGLVPPGQGMDEAFF
TGTGCTAGTGGTTTGGTACCCCCAGGGCAGGGGATGGATGAAGCTTTCTTT
>few|TRBJ1-2|TRBV11-2|.
CASSLDIGQAGYTF
TGTGCCAGCAGCTTAGATATCGGACAAGCCGGCTACACCTTC
>few|TRBJ1-6|TRBV5-1|.
CASSSDSTYNSPLHF
TGCGCCAGCAGCTCGGACAGCACATATAATTCACCCCTCCACTTT
>.|TRBJ2-5|TRBV6-6|.
CASGGAGETQYF
TGTGCCAGCGGGGGGGCGGGAGAGACCCAGTACTTC
>few|TRBJ1-2|TRBV4-3|.
CASSQETARRSNYGYTF
TGCGCCAGCAGCCAAGAGACAGCAAGACGTTCTAACTATGGCTACACCTTC
>few|TRBJ2-3|TRBV9|.
CASAPWGGAADTQYF
TGTGCCAGCGCACCCTGGGGGGGGGCCGCAGATACGCAGTATTTT
>.|TRBJ2-7|TRBV7-8|TRBD1
CASSAGQVQGEQYF
TGTGCCAGCAGCGCCGGACAGGTCCAGGGCGAGCAGTACTTC
>.|TRBJ2-1|TRBV15|.
CATSRDRGEGLFF
TGTGCCACCAGCAGAGATCGCGGGGAAGGGCTGTTCTTC
>.|TRBJ2-2|TRBV28|.
CASSLAGASNTGELFF
TGTGCCAGCAGTTTAGCGGGGGCGTCGAACACCGGGGAGCTGTTTTTT
>.|TRBJ1-1|TRBV5-4|TRBD1
CASSSPETGGPAFF
TGTGCCAGCAGCTCTCCTGAGACAGGGGGACCAGCTTTCTTT
>.|TRBJ2-7|TRBV4-3|.
CASSDNRNGKYEQYF
TGCGCCAGCAGCGACAACAGGAATGGGAAATACGAGCAGTACTTC
>.|TRBJ2-1|TRBV6-4|TRBD2
CASSERGGSYNEQFF
TGTGCCAGCAGTGAGCGGGGGGGCTCCTACAATGAGCAGTTCTTC
>few|TRBJ2-7|TRBV4-3|TRBD2
CASSQGTSGAWGEQYF
TGCGCCAGCAGCCAAGGGACTAGCGGAGCTTGGGGGGAGCAGTACTTC
>.|TRBJ2-6|TRBV7-6|TRBD1
CASSSTGAYSGANVLTF
TGTGCCAGCAGCTCGACAGGGGCTTACTCTGGGGCCAACGTCCTGACTTTC
>.|TRBJ1-5|TRBV11-1|TRBD1
CASSPRGSNQPQHF
TGTGCCAGCAGCCCCAGGGGGAGCAATCAGCCCCAGCATTTT
>few|TRBJ1-6|TRBV4-2|TRBD1
CASSQDLPRQGVWGSPLHF
TGTGCCAGCAGCCAAGATCTCCCCCGACAGGGTGTATGGGGTTCACCCCTCCACTTT
>.|TRBJ2-7|TRBV6-2/TRBV6-3|.
CASSYPSLGQPSYEQYF
TGTGCCAGCAGTTACCCCTCGCTAGGACAGCCGTCCTACGAGCAGTACTTC
>.|TRBJ2-5|TRBV4-3|.
CASSRGAGAETQYF
TGCGCCAGCAGCCGGGGGGCGGGAGCAGAGACCCAGTACTTC
>once|TRBJ2-7|TRBV21-1|.
CASSKEQGKVIEQYF
TGTGCCAGCAGCAAAGAACAGGGAAAGGTTATCGAGCAGTACTTC
>.|TRBJ2-3|TRBV6-1|TRBD2
CASSETGEGRTQYF
TGTGCCAGCAGTGAAACGGGGGAGGGTAGGACGCAGTATTTT
>few|TRBJ1-2|TRBV7-2|.
CASSEYRAPYGYTF
TGTGCCAGCAGCGAATACAGGGCCCCCTATGGCTACACCTTC
>once|TRBJ1-1|TRBV30|.
CAWSVKSGLEAFF
TGTGCCTGGAGTGTAAAATCCGGACTTGAAGCTTTCTTT
>.|TRBJ2-7|TRBV7-6|.
CASRAAHEQYF
TGTGCCAGCAGAGCCGCACACGAGCAGTACTTC
>once|TRBJ2-1|TRBV3-1/TRBV3-2|TRBD2
CASSQDTSSGGNEQFF
TGTGCCAGCAGCCAAGATACGTCTAGCGGGGGCAATGAGCAGTTCTTC
>.|TRBJ1-4|TRBV27|TRBD1
CASRDRGLGEKLFF
TGTGCCAGCAGGGACAGGGGGCTAGGGGAAAAACTGTTTTTT
>.|TRBJ2-1|TRBV7-2|TRBD1
CASSGTVRYNEQFF
TGTGCCAGCAGCGGGACAGTAAGATACAATGAGCAGTTCTTC
>.|TRBJ1-4|TRBV28|.
CASREQGKWEKLFF
TGTGCCAGCAGGGAACAGGGAAAGTGGGAAAAACTGTTTTTT
>.|TRBJ2-5|TRBV3-1/TRBV3-2|TRBD2
CASSQELLAGDLETQYF
TGTGCCAGCAGCCAAGAATTACTAGCGGGGGACTTGGAGACCCAGTACTTC
>.|TRBJ1-2|TRBV6-6|TRBD1
CASSYGGGTYGYTF
TGTGCCAGCAGTTACGGAGGGGGCACCTATGGCTACACCTTC
>few|TRBJ1-3|TRBV19|.
CASSSVRSSGNTIYF
TGTGCCAGTAGTTCGGTGAGAAGCTCTGGAAACACCATATATTTT
>.|TRBJ2-7|TRBV14|.
CASSRATPPYEQYF
TGTGCCAGCAGTCGCGCTACCCCCCCCTACGAGCAGTACTTC